These T cell receptor beta chains were read from a single sample in a study of cytomegalovirus exposure and HLA in healthy donors. Clones were read by immunoSEQ multiplex PCR, and TCRdb kept only the in-frame ones, dropping some. The data contain 130,000 to 150,000 clones, around 80% of them singletons. Sequencing input: PBMCs. These receptors all come from a man aged 35 to 55 in good health and CMV-seropositive. Both conserved end residues are part of each CDR3. Each record gives: D gene, clone size, J gene, V gene, CDR3 protein, CDR3 DNA. The D gene is left open where the match is weak. Clone sizes are given selectively: once, few, many, or a class where the clone is expanded.

d_gene: -; abundance: -; j_gene: TRBJ2-7; v_gene: TRBV5-1; CDR3aa: CASSLTGSYEQYF; CDR3nt: TGCGCCAGCAGCTTGACAGGGTCCTACGAGCAGTACTTC
d_gene: -; abundance: -; j_gene: TRBJ2-5; v_gene: TRBV5-1; CDR3aa: CASSLEGIGETQYF; CDR3nt: TGCGCCAGCAGCTTGGAGGGGATTGGGGAGACCCAGTACTTC
d_gene: TRBD1; abundance: -; j_gene: TRBJ1-1; v_gene: TRBV2; CDR3aa: CASSAPTGGEAEAFF; CDR3nt: TGTGCCAGCAGTGCACCGACAGGGGGTGAAGCTGAAGCTTTCTTT
d_gene: -; abundance: -; j_gene: TRBJ1-5; v_gene: TRBV27; CDR3aa: CASSRSVQDNQPQHF; CDR3nt: TGTGCCAGCAGCCGCTCGGTACAGGATAATCAGCCCCAGCATTTT
d_gene: -; abundance: -; j_gene: TRBJ2-3; v_gene: TRBV5-1; CDR3aa: CASSLGGTQYF; CDR3nt: TGCGCCAGCAGCTTAGGGGGTACGCAGTATTTT
d_gene: TRBD1; abundance: -; j_gene: TRBJ2-1; v_gene: TRBV29-1; CDR3aa: CSVGTRDRTANEQFF; CDR3nt: TGCAGCGTGGGGACCCGGGACAGGACGGCGAATGAGCAGTTCTTC
d_gene: -; abundance: -; j_gene: TRBJ2-7; v_gene: TRBV19; CDR3aa: CASSIDVSSYEQYF; CDR3nt: TGTGCCAGTAGTATAGACGTGAGCTCCTACGAGCAGTACTTC
d_gene: TRBD2; abundance: once; j_gene: TRBJ2-2; v_gene: TRBV30; CDR3aa: CAWSRGLAGVSAGELFF; CDR3nt: TGTGCCTGGAGTAGGGGACTAGCGGGAGTCTCGGCCGGGGAGCTGTTTTTT
d_gene: -; abundance: -; j_gene: TRBJ1-1; v_gene: TRBV18; CDR3aa: CASSPPGPNTEAFF; CDR3nt: TGTGCCAGCTCACCACCGGGCCCGAACACTGAAGCTTTCTTT
d_gene: TRBD1; abundance: -; j_gene: TRBJ1-1; v_gene: TRBV13; CDR3aa: CASSWDRGFKFTEAFF; CDR3nt: TGTGCCAGCAGCTGGGACAGGGGGTTTAAATTCACTGAAGCTTTCTTT
d_gene: TRBD1; abundance: -; j_gene: TRBJ2-7; v_gene: TRBV6-5; CDR3aa: CASSYSGQVTYEQYF; CDR3nt: TGTGCCAGCAGTTACTCTGGACAGGTTACCTACGAGCAGTACTTC
d_gene: -; abundance: -; j_gene: TRBJ2-3; v_gene: TRBV28; CDR3aa: CASTRGADTQYF; CDR3nt: TGTGCCAGCACCAGGGGGGCAGATACGCAGTATTTT
d_gene: -; abundance: -; j_gene: TRBJ1-4; v_gene: TRBV2; CDR3aa: CASSEAWQGGEKLFF; CDR3nt: TGTGCCAGCAGTGAAGCGTGGCAGGGCGGTGAAAAACTGTTTTTT
d_gene: -; abundance: -; j_gene: TRBJ2-1; v_gene: TRBV10-1; CDR3aa: CASSPVGLAVSYNEQFF; CDR3nt: TGCGCCAGCAGCCCCGTTGGGCTAGCCGTCTCCTACAATGAGCAGTTCTTC